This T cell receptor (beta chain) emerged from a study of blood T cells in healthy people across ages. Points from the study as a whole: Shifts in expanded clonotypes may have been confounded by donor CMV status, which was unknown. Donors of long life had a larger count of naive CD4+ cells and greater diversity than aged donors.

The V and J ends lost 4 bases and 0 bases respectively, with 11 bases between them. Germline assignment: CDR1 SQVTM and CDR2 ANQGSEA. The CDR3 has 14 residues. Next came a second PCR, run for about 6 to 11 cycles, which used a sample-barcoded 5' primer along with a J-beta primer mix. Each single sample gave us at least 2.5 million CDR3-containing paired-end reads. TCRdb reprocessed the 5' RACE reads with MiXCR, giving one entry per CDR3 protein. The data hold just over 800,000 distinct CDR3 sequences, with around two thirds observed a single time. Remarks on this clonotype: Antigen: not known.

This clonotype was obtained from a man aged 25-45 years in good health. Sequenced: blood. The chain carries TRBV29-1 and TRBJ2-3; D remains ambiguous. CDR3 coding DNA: TGCAGCGTTGTTGTCCAGACTAGCACAGATACGCAGTATTTT. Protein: CSVVVQTSTDTQYF.